This T cell receptor beta chain was sequenced for a study of shared clonotypes between healthy human individuals. Cells designated naive CD8 were CD45RO-negative and were positively selected for CCR7, with terminally differentiated effector memory CD45RA+ cells excluded. J gave up 9 bases and V 0 bases, and 4 bases lay outside the gene matches. Germline V lookup: CDR1 SGDLS, CDR2 YYNGEE. This CDR3 comprises 14 residues. This clone was picked up one time. Sequenced by immunoSEQ multiplex PCR; TCRdb stores in-frame clones only, minus some. The sample lists about 2 million clones, approximately 95% occurring once.

The material sequenced was naive CD8+ T cells sorted from blood. This TCR was recovered from a young man in good health. The genes are TRBV9 and TRBJ2-1; 9 nucleotides agree with TRBD2. The CDR3 nucleotides are TGTGCCAGCAGCGTAGAGGGACTAGCTCTTGAGCAGTTCTTC. It is translated as CASSVEGLALEQFF.